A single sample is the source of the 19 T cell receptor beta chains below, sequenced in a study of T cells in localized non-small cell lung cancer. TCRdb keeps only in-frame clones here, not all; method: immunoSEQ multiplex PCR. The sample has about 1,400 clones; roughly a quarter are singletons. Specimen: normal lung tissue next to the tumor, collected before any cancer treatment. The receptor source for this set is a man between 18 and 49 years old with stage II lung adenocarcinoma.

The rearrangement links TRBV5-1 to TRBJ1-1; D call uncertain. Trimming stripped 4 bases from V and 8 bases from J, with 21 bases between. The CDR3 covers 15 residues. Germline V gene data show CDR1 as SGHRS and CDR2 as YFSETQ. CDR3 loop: CASSTGEGRSFEAFF. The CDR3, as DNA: TGCGCCAGCAGCACCGGGGAGGGTCGGAGCTTCGAAGCTTTCTTT. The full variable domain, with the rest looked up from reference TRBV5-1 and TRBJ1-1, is KAGVTQTPRYLIKTRGQQVTLSCSPISGHRSVSWYQQTPGQGLQFLFEYFSETQRNKGNFPGRFSGRQFSNSRSEMNVSTLELGDSALYLCASSTGEGRSFEAFFGQGTRLTVV.

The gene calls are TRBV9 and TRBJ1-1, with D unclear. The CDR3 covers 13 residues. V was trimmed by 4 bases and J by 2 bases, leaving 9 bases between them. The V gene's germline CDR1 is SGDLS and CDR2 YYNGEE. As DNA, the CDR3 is TGTGCCAGCAGCTCTCAGGACAACACTGAAGCTTTCTTT. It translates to CASSSQDNTEAFF. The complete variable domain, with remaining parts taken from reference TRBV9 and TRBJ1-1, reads DSGVTQTPKHLITATGQRVTLRCSPRSGDLSVYWYQQSLDQGLQFLIQYYNGEERAKGNILERFSAQQFPDLHSELNLSSLELGDSALYFCASSSQDNTEAFFGQGTRLTVV.

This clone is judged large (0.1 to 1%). The CDR3 bases are TGTGCCAGCAGCTTAGATACTAGTTATCGGTCGGAGACCCAGTACTTC. Its translation is CASSLDTSYRSETQYF. The rearrangement links TRBV11-3 to TRBJ2-5; a weak D match, TRBD2 (5 bases). Germline values: CDR1 SGHNT, CDR2 YENEEA. The CDR3 totals 16 residues. Trimming took 0 bases from V and 5 from J, leaving 16 bases between them.

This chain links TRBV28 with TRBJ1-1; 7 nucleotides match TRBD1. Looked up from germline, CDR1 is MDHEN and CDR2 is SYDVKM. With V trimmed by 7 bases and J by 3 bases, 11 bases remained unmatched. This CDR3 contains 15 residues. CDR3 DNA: TGTGCCAGCAAGTCAGGGGGGAGTGGGCACACTGAAGCTTTCTTT. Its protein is CASKSGGSGHTEAFF.

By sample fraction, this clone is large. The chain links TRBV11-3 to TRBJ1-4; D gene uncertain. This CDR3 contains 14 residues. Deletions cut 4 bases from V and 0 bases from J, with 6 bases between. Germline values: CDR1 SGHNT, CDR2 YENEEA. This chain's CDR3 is CASSSEATNEKLFF. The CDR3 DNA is TGTGCCAGCAGCTCTGAAGCAACTAATGAAAAACTGTTTTTT. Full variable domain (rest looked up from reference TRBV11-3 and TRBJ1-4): EAGVVQSPRYKIIEKKQPVAFWCNPISGHNTLYWYLQNLGQGPELLIRYENEEAVDDSQLPKDRFSAERLKGVDSTLKIQPAELGDSAVYLCASSSEATNEKLFFGSGTQLSVL.

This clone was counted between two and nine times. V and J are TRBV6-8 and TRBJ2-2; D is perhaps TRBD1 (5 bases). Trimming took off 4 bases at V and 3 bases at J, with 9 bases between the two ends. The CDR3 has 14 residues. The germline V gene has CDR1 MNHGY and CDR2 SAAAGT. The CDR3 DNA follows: TGTGCCAGCAGTTGGCGACAGTACACCGGGGAGCTGTTTTTT. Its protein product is CASSWRQYTGELFF.

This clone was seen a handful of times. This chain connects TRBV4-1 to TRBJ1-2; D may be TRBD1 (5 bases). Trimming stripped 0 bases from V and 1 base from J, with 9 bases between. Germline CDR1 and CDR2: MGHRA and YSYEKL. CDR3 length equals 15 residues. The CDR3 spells CASSQDQDNNYGYTF. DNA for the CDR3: TGCGCCAGCAGCCAAGACCAGGACAATAACTATGGCTACACCTTC.

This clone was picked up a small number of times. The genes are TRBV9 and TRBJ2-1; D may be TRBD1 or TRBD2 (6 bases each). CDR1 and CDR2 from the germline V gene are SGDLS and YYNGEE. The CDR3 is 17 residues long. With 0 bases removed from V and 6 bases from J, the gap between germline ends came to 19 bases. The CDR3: CASSVAGGGSLSNEQFF. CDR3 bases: TGTGCCAGCAGCGTAGCAGGAGGGGGGTCCCTGAGCAATGAGCAGTTCTTC.

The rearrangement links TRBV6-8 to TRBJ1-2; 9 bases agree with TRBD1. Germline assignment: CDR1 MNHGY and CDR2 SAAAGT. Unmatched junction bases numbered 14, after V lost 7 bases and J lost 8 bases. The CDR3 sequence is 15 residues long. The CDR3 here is CASTRGDRELGGYTF. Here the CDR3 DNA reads TGTGCCAGCACCCGCGGGGACAGGGAGCTAGGAGGCTACACCTTC.

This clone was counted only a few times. CDR3 bases: TGTGCCAGCAGCCCTAGATCCACACCAGCGGGGAGTCAAGAGACCCAGTACTTC. Translation gives CASSPRSTPAGSQETQYF. The rearrangement uses TRBV11-3 and TRBJ2-5; 7 bases align to TRBD2. Germline-derived CDR1 and CDR2 are SGHNT and YENEEA. The CDR3 length is 18 residues. With 5 bases clipped from V and 2 bases from J, the junction kept 17 bases outside the gene matches.

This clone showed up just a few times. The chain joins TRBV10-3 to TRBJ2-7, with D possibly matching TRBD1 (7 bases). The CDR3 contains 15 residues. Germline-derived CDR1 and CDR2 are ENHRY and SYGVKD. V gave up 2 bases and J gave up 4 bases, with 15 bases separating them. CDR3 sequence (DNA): TGTGCCATCAGTGAGCAGAGACAGGGACTGTACGAGCAGTACTTC. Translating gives CAISEQRQGLYEQYF.

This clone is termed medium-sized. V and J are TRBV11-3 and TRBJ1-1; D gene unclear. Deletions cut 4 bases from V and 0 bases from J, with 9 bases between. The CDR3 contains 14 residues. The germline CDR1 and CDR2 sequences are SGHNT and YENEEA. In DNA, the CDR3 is TGTGCCAGCAGCTGGCAGGCTGTGAACACTGAAGCTTTCTTT. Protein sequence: CASSWQAVNTEAFF.

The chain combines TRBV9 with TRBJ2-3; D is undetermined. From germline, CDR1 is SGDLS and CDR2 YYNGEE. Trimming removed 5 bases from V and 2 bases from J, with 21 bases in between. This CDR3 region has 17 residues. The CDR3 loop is CASSPTMLPVVTDTQYF. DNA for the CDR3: TGTGCCAGCAGTCCTACCATGCTCCCGGTCGTCACAGATACGCAGTATTTT.

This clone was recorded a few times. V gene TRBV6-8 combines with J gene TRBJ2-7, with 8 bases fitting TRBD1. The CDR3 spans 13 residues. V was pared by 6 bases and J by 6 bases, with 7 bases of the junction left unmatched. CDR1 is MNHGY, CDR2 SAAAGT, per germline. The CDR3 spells CASSNGQGGEQYF. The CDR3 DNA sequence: TGTGCCAGCAGCAACGGACAGGGTGGCGAGCAGTACTTC.

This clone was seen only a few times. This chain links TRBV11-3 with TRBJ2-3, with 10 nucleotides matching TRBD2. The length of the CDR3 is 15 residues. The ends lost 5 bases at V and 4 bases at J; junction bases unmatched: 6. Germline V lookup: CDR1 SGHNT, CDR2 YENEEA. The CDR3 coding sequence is TGTGCCAGCAGCCCAAGCGGGGGGGCAGCAGATACGCAGTATTTT. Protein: CASSPSGGAADTQYF.

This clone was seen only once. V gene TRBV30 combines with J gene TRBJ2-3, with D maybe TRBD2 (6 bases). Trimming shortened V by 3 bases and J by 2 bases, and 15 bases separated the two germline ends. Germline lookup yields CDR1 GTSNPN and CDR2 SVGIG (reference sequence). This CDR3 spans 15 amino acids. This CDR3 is CAWSSRGGDTDTQYF. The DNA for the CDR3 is TGTGCCTGGAGCAGCCGGGGCGGGGACACAGATACGCAGTATTTT.

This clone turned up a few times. Here the CDR3 reads CASSLFGRTKNIQYF. CDR3 DNA sequence: TGTGCCAGCAGTTTATTTGGACGAACCAAAAACATTCAGTACTTC. The chain recombines TRBV28 with TRBJ2-4; D not resolved. CDR1 and CDR2 from the germline V gene are MDHEN and SYDVKM. The V and J ends lost 1 base and 2 bases respectively, with 9 bases between them. The length of the CDR3 is 15 residues.

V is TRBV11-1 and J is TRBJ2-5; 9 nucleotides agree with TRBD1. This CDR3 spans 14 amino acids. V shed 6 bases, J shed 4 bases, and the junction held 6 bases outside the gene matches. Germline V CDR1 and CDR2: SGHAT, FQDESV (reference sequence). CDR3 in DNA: TGTGCCAGCAGTCCGGACAGGGGAGGAGAGACCCAGTACTTC. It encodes CASSPDRGGETQYF.

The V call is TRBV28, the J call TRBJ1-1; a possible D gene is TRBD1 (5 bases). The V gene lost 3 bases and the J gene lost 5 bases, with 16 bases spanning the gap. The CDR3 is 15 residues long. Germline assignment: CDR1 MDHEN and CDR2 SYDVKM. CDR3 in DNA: TGTGCCAGCAGTTTCCTGAGTGGGGGTGAGACTGAAGCTTTCTTT. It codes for CASSFLSGGETEAFF.